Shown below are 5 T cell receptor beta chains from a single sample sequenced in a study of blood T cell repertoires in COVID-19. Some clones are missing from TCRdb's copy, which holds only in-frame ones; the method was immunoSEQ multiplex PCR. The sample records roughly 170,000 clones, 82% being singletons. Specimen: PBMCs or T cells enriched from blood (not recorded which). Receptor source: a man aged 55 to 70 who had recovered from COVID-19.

CDR3 in DNA: TGTGCCAGCTCCTCCGGTCCCCTCGATGAGCAGTTCTTC. Protein sequence: CASSSGPLDEQFF. The V gene is TRBV6-5, the J gene TRBJ2-1; no firm D call. The CDR3 has 13 amino acids. Germline CDR1 MNHEY, CDR2 SVGAGI. Trimming took off 8 bases at V and 8 bases at J, with 16 bases between the two ends.

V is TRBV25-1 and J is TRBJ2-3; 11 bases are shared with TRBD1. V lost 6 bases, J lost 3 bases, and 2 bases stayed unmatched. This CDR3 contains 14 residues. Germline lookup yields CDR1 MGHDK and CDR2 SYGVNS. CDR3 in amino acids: CASRGDRGTDTQYF. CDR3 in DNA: TGTGCCAGCAGAGGGGACAGGGGGACAGATACGCAGTATTTT.

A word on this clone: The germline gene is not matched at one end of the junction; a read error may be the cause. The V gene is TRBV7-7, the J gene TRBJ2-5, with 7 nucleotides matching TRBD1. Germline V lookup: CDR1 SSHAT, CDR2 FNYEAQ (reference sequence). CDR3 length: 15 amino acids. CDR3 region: CASSFQTGLQETQYF. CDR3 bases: TGTGCTAGCAGCTTTCAGACAGGGCTCCAAGAGACCCAGTACTTC.

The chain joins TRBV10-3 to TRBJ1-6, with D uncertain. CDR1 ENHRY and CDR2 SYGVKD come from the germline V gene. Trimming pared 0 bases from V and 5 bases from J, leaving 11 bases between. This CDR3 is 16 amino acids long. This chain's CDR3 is CAISESPGRNNSPLHF. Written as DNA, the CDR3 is TGTGCCATCAGTGAGTCACCCGGGAGGAATAATTCACCCCTCCACTTT.

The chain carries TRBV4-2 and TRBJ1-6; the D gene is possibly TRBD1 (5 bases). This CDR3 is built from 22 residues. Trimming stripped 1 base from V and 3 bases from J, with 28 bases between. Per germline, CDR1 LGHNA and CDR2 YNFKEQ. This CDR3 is CASSQGTSRGRRESYYNSPLHF. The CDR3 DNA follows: TGTGCCAGCAGCCAAGGGACCAGTCGGGGCAGGCGGGAATCCTACTATAATTCACCCCTCCACTTT.